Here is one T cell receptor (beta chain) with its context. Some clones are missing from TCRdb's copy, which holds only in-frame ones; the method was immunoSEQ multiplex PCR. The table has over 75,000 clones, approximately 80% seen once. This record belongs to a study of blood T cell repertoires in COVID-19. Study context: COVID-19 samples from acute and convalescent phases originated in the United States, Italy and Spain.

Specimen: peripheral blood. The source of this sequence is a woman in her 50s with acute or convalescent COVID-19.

CDR3 nucleotide sequence: TGTGCCAGCAGTTACCTTTTTGGACAGATCTATGGCTACACCTTC. It translates to CASSYLFGQIYGYTF. The V and J genes are TRBV6-5 and TRBJ1-2; a possible D gene is TRBD1 (6 bases). The CDR3 spans 15 residues. V lost 2 bases, J lost 4 bases, and 14 bases lay in between. Germline-derived CDR1 and CDR2 are MNHEY and SVGAGI.